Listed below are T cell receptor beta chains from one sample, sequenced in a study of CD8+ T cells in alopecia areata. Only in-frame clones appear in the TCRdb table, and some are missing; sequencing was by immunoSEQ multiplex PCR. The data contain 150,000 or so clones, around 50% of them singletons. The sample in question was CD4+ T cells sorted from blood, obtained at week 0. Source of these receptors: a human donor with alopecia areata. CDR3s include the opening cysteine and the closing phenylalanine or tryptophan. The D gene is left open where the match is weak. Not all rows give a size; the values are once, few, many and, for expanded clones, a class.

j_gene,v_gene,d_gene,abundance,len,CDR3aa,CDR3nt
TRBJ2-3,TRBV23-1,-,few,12,CASSHKGRSQYF,TGCGCCAGCAGTCATAAGGGGCGGTCGCAGTATTTT
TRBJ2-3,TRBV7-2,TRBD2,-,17,CASISPGLARAADTQYF,TGTGCCAGCATCTCCCCGGGACTAGCGAGGGCCGCGGATACGCAGTATTTT
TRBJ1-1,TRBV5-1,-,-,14,CASSFNDPSSAAFF,TGCGCCAGCAGCTTCAACGACCCTTCCTCGGCGGCTTTCTTT
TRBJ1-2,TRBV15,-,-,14,CATSSRWNNYGYTF,TGTGCCACCAGCAGCCGTTGGAATAACTATGGCTACACCTTC
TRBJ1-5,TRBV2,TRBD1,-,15,CASTRDRAINQPQHF,TGTGCCAGCACCAGGGACAGGGCGATCAATCAGCCCCAGCATTTT
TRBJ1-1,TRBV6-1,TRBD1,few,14,CASRSGQPNTEAFF,TGTGCCAGCAGGTCGGGACAGCCGAACACTGAAGCTTTCTTT
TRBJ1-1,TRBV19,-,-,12,CASKDWGTEAFF,TGTGCCAGTAAAGACTGGGGCACTGAAGCTTTCTTT
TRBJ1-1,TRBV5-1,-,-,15,CASSSNTGLNTEAFF,TGCGCCAGCAGCTCTAACACAGGGTTGAACACTGAAGCTTTCTTT
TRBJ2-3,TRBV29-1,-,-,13,CSVDRTSTDTQYF,TGCAGCGTTGATAGGACTAGCACAGATACGCAGTATTTT
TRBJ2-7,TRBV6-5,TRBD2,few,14,CASNQAGGSYEQYF,TGTGCCAGCAACCAAGCGGGGGGCTCCTACGAGCAGTACTTC
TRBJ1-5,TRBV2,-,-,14,CASSPRQGNQPQHF,TGTGCCAGCAGCCCCCGACAGGGCAATCAGCCCCAGCATTTT
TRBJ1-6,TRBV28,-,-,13,CASSSLINSPLHF,TGTGCCAGCAGTTCTCTGATTAATTCACCCCTCCACTTT
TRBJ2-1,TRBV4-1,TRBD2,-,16,CASSRGSGGAYNEQFF,TGCGCCAGCAGCCGCGGGAGCGGGGGGGCCTACAATGAGCAGTTCTTC